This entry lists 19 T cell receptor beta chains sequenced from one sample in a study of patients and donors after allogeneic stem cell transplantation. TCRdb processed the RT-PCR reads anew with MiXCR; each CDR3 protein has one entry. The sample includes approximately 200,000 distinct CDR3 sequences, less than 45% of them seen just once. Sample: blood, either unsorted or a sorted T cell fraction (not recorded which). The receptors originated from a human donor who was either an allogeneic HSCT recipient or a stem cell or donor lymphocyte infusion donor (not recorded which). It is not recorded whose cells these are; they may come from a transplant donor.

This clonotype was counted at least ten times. This CDR3 reads CASSVGGDSLQPQHF. The CDR3 coding sequence is TGTGCCAGCAGCGTAGGAGGGGACAGCCTTCAGCCCCAGCATTTT. V is TRBV9 and J is TRBJ1-5; 7 bases are shared with TRBD1. The trim removed 0 bases at V and 6 bases at J, leaving 6 bases unmatched. CDR1 SGDLS and CDR2 YYNGEE come from the germline V gene. There are 15 residues in the CDR3.

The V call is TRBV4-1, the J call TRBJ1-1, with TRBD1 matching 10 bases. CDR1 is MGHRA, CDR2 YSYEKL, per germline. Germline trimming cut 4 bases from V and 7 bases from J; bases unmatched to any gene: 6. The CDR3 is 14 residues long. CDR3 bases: TGCGCCAGCAGCCCAGGACAGGGGGGTATTGAAGCTTTCTTT. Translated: CASSPGQGGIEAFF.

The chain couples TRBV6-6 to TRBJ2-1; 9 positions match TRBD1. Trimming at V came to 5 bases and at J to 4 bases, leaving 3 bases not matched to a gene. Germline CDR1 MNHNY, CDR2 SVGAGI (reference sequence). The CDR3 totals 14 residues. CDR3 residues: CASSTGTGYNEQFF. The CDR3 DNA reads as TGTGCCAGCAGTACCGGGACAGGGTACAATGAGCAGTTCTTC.

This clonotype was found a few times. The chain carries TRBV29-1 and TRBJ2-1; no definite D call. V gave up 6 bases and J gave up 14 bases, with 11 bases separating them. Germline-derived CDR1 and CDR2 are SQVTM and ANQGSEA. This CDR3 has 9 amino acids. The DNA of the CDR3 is TGCAGCGTGGGATTGGGCGAGTTCTTC. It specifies CSVGLGEFF.

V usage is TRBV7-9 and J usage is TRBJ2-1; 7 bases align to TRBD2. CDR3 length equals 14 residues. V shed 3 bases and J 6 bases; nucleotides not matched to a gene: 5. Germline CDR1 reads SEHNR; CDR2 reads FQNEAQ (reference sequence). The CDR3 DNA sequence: TGTGCCAGCAGCTTGTCCGGGACTACCAATGAGCAGTTCTTC. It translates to CASSLSGTTNEQFF.

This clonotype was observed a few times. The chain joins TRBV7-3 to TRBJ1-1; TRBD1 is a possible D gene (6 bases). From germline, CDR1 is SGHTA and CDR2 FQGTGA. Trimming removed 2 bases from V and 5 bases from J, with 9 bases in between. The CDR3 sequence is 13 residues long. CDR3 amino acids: CASSLLRGTEAFF. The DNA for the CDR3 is TGTGCCAGCAGCTTACTCAGGGGAACTGAAGCTTTCTTT.

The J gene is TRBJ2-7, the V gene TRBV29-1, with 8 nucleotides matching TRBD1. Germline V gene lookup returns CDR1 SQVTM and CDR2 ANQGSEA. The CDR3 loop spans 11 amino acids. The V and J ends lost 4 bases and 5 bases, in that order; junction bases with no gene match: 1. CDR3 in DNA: TGCAGCGTTGGGACAGGGAACGAGCAGTACTTC. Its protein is CSVGTGNEQYF.

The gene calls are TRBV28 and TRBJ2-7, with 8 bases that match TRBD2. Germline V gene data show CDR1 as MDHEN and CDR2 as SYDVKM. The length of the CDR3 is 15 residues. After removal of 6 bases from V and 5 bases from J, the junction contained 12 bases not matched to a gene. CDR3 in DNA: TGTGCCAGCAGCTCCCCCGGGGGGGGAAATCACGAGCAGTACTTC. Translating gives CASSSPGGGNHEQYF.

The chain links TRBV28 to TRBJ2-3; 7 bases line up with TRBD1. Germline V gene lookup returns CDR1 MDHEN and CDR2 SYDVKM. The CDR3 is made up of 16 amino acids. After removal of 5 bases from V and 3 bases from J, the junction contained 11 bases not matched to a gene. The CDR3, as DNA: TGTGCCAGCAGTCATTTCTCGGGACAGACAACAGATACGCAGTATTTT. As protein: CASSHFSGQTTDTQYF.

The CDR3 here is CASSVAPRGGEAFF. The DNA for the CDR3 is TGTGCCAGCAGCGTAGCTCCCAGGGGAGGTGAAGCTTTCTTT. J is TRBJ1-1 and V is TRBV9; a possible D gene is TRBD1 (6 bases). Trimming left V 0 bases short and J 7 bases short, with 13 bases between. The CDR3 extends over 14 amino acids. CDR1 and CDR2 from the germline V gene are SGDLS and YYNGEE.

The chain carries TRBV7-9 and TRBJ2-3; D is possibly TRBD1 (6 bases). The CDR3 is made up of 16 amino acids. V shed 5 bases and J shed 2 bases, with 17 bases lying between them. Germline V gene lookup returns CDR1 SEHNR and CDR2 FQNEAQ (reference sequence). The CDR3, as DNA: TGTGCCAGCAGCCGTTATAACAGGGAGATCACAGATACGCAGTATTTT. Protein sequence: CASSRYNREITDTQYF.

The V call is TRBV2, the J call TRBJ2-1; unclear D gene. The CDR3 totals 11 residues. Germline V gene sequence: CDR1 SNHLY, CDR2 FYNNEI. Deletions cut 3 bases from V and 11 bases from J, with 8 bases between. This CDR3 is CASSEETKQFF. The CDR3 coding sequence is TGTGCCAGCAGTGAGGAAACTAAGCAGTTCTTC.

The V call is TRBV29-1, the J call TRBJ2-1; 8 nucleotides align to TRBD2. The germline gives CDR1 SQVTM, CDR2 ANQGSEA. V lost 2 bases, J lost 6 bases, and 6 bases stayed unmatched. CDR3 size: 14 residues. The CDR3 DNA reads TGCAGCGTTGAATCACTAGCGGCTTCCAATGAGCAGTTCTTC. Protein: CSVESLAASNEQFF.

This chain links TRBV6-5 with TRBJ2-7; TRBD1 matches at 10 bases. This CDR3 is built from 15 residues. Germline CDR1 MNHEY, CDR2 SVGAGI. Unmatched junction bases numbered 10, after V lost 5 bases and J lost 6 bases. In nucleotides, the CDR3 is TGTGCCAGCAGTGTTACCGGGACAGGGGAGGGCGAGCAGTACTTC. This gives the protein CASSVTGTGEGEQYF.

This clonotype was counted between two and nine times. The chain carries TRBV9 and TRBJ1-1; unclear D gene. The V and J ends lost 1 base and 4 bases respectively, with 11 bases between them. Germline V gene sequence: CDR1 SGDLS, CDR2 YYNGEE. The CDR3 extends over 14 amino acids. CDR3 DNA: TGTGCCAGCAGCGTAAGTGGGCAGGTCACTGAAGCTTTCTTT. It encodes CASSVSGQVTEAFF.

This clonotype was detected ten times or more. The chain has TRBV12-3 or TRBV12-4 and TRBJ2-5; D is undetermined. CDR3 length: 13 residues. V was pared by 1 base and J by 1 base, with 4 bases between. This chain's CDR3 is CASSLGGQETQYF. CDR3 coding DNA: TGTGCCAGCAGTTTAGGGGGCCAAGAGACCCAGTACTTC.

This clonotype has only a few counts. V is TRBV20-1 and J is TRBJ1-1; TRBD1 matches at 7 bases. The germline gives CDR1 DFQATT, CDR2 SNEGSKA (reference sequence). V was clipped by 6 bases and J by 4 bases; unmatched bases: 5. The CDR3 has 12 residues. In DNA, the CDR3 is TGCAGTGCCACGGACAGGAGCACTGAAGCTTTCTTT. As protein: CSATDRSTEAFF.

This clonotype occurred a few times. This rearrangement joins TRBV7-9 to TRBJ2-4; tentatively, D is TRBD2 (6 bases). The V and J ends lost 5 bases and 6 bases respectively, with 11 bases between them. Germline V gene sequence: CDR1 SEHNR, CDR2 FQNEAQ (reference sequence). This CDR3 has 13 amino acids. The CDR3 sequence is CASSNTGVNIQYF. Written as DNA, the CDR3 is TGTGCCAGCAGCAACACGGGGGTAAACATTCAGTACTTC.

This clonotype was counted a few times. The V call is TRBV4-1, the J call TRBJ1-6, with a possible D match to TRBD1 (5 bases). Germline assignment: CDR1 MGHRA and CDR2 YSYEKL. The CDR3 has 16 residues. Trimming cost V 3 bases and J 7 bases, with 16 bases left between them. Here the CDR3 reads CASSQTYWGRNSPLHF. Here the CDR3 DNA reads TGCGCCAGCAGCCAGACGTATTGGGGGAGGAATTCACCCCTCCACTTT.